This T cell receptor (beta chain) was observed in a study of shared clonotypes between healthy human individuals. Study-wide context: The donor pool was made up of a couple of women and a few men aged 18 to 49.

General study points: What naive subsets generally showed was a larger estimated richness than memory subsets showed. Among donors, sharing of clonotypes was expected to be affected by sequencing depth. Although depth was large, rarefaction showed that sequencing of the sorted subsets was incomplete.

Comment on this clone: Its specificity is not known.

TCRdb's copy holds only in-frame clones and misses some; the assay was immunoSEQ multiplex PCR. The repertoire includes 400,000 to 600,000 clones, approximately 95% of them detected once, and approximately 0.06% sits in the top ten. The CDR3 has 13 amino acids. Germline V gene sequence: CDR1 MNHEY, CDR2 SVGAGI. Trimming stripped 6 bases from V and 6 bases from J, with 14 bases between. The TCR was taken from a young woman in good health. This chain uses TRBV6-5 with TRBJ1-1, with D possibly TRBD1 on 5 matching bases. The specimen was naive CD4+ T cells sorted from blood. Subset described: CD45RA+ positively selected. The DNA for the CDR3 is TGTGCCAGCAGCACGATGGGGGGGGCTGAAGCTTTCTTT. Translated, it gives CASSTMGGAEAFF.